Following are 12 T cell receptor beta chains from one sample sequenced in a study of technical replicates of blood from a few donors listed by TCRdb under 2017. Library preparation used the immunoSEQ multiplex PCR assay. Held by TCRdb, this immuneACCESS table contains in-frame sequences only and omits some clones. Under half of the omission traces to an unresolved V gene where checked; the cause of the rest is unknown. In this sample the table shows about 66,000 clones, about 97% of which occur a single time. The ten largest clonotypes hold about 0.24% of the sample. Input material: T cells isolated from PBMCs. These receptors were taken from a human donor in good health.

The rearrangement uses TRBV7-2 and TRBJ2-3; 9 bases map to TRBD2. V lost 10 bases and J lost 0; bases outside the gene matches: 20. CDR3 length equals 19 residues. Per the germline V gene, CDR1 is SGHTA and CDR2 is FQGNSA. The CDR3 is CATSLSSQREDVSTDTQYF. The CDR3 DNA sequence: TGTGCCACCTCCCTTAGTTCTCAGCGGGAGGACGTTAGCACAGATACGCAGTATTTT.

This chain links TRBV13 with TRBJ2-2; D not resolved. The V end lost 4 bases, the J end lost 8 bases, and 20 bases lay between the germline ends. The CDR3 spans 16 residues. Germline loops: CDR1 PRHDT, CDR2 FYEKMQ (reference sequence). The CDR3 loop is CASSSTSDIVMGELFF. CDR3 DNA: TGTGCCAGCAGCTCTACTTCCGACATCGTCATGGGGGAGCTGTTTTTT.

The rearrangement links TRBV2 to TRBJ2-3, with TRBD1 matching 10 bases. Trimming took 8 bases from V and 7 from J; bases not matched to a gene: 3. The germline gives CDR1 SNHLY, CDR2 FYNNEI. The length of the CDR3 is 12 residues. The CDR3 sequence: CASGQGVYTQYF. CDR3 in DNA: TGTGCCAGCGGACAGGGGGTATATACGCAGTATTTT.

The chain employs TRBV9 and TRBJ2-7, with 7 nucleotides matching TRBD2. The length of the CDR3 is 16 residues. Germline values: CDR1 SGDLS, CDR2 YYNGEE. Germline trimming cut 4 bases from V and 0 bases from J; bases unmatched to any gene: 10. Here the CDR3 reads CASSLRTSASSYEQYF. CDR3 coding DNA: TGTGCCAGCAGCTTAAGGACTAGTGCAAGCTCCTACGAGCAGTACTTC.

V and J are TRBV10-3 and TRBJ2-1; 10 bases match TRBD1. V shed 5 bases and J 0 bases; nucleotides not matched to a gene: 4. Germline CDR1 ENHRY, CDR2 SYGVKD. The CDR3 runs to 16 residues. DNA for the CDR3: TGTGCCATCAGTACTCGACAGGGGGCCTCCTACAATGAGCAGTTCTTC. Encoded protein: CAISTRQGASYNEQFF.

This chain uses TRBV7-9 with TRBJ1-2, with D perhaps matching TRBD1 (5 bases). Germline V gene data show CDR1 as SEHNR and CDR2 as FQNEAQ (reference sequence). The CDR3 sequence is 15 residues long. Trimming removed 4 bases at V and 0 bases at J, with 12 bases between. The CDR3 DNA follows: TGTGCCAGCAGCTCACCCTCAGGGACTAACTATGGCTACACCTTC. Amino acid sequence: CASSSPSGTNYGYTF.

In its sample, this clone was seen once. V gene TRBV28 combines with J gene TRBJ1-1; no definite D call. V shed 6 bases and J shed 5 bases, with 13 bases lying between them. Germline V lookup: CDR1 MDHEN, CDR2 SYDVKM. CDR3 size: 13 residues. The CDR3 is CASSHLDETEAFF. For the CDR3, the DNA is TGTGCCAGCAGCCACCTAGACGAAACTGAAGCTTTCTTT. Using reference TRBV28 and TRBJ1-1 for the parts outside the CDR3, the full variable domain is DVKVTQSSRYLVKRTGEKVFLECVQDMDHENMFWYRQDPGLGLRLIYFSYDVKMKEKGDIPEGYSVSREKKERFSLILESASTNQTSMYLCASSHLDETEAFFGQGTRLTVV.

This chain connects TRBV5-6 to TRBJ2-7; 10 bases are a match to TRBD2. Per the germline V gene, CDR1 is SGHDT and CDR2 is YYEEEE. The J segment lost 0 bases and the V segment lost 5 bases, leaving 5 bases of the junction unmatched. This CDR3 has 15 amino acids. The CDR3 here is CASSVLAGSSYEQYF. The DNA for the CDR3 is TGTGCCAGCAGTGTACTAGCGGGGAGCTCCTACGAGCAGTACTTC.

This chain uses TRBV27 with TRBJ2-7; 8 bases fit TRBD2. The trim removed 7 bases at V and 6 bases at J, leaving 8 bases unmatched. This CDR3 spans 13 amino acids. Germline V CDR1 and CDR2: MNHEY, SMNVEV (reference sequence). The chain's CDR3 is CASISGNLGEQYF. In DNA form, the CDR3 reads TGTGCCAGCATTAGCGGGAACCTTGGCGAGCAGTACTTC.

The CDR3 DNA sequence: TGTGCCAGCAGCTTAGCGGGAGGCCCCGGGGAGCTGTTTTTT. Encoded protein: CASSLAGGPGELFF. The chain has TRBV7-8 and TRBJ2-2; D is perhaps TRBD2 (6 bases). There are 14 residues in the CDR3. V lost 0 bases, J lost 6 bases, and 8 bases lay in between. Germline V CDR1 and CDR2: SGHVS, FQNEAQ.

The chain uses TRBV7-2 and TRBJ2-3; TRBD2 matches at 8 bases. The CDR3 extends over 12 amino acids. Germline CDR1 and CDR2: SGHTA and FQGNSA. The V gene end was trimmed by 5 bases and the J gene end by 9 bases; junction bases not matched to a gene: 4. The CDR3 bases are TGTGCCAGCAGCGCGGGACTAGGGACGCAGTATTTT. Translated, it gives CASSAGLGTQYF.

This chain joins TRBV7-6 and TRBJ2-3; a weak D match, TRBD1 (6 bases). Trimming shortened V by 5 bases and J by 3 bases, and 12 bases separated the two germline ends. This CDR3 has 14 residues. Germline loops: CDR1 SGHVS, CDR2 FNYEAQ. CDR3 in amino acids: CASSLRQVTDTQYF. CDR3 DNA: TGTGCCAGCAGCCTCCGACAGGTTACAGATACGCAGTATTTT.